This paragraph reports one TCR beta chain. This record comes from a study of blood T cell repertoires in COVID-19. Study details: In each case, the material was cDNA or gDNA derived from T cells, B-cell-depleted T cells, or PBMCs.

Methods used by the authors: Estimates of nucleated cell counts were drawn from the amplification of reference gene primers. Libraries were prepared by immunoSEQ multiplex PCR; TCRdb keeps only in-frame clonotypes and omits some of them. V, J and clone size reflect that table, while D and trimming were determined from the DNA. The sample lists 250,000 to 300,000 clones, 70% to 90% occurring once. The germline gives CDR1 SGHVS, CDR2 FQNEAQ. The CDR3 totals 17 residues. J was trimmed by 5 bases and V by 6 bases; bases with no gene match: 14. The specimen sequenced was peripheral blood. The chain carries TRBV7-8 and TRBJ2-2; 8 bases agree with TRBD1. The source is a woman between 65 and 79 years old with acute or convalescent COVID-19. This CDR3 is CASRYLLSGGLTGELFF. Written as DNA, the CDR3 is TGTGCCAGCAGGTACCTGCTGTCAGGGGGCTTGACCGGGGAGCTGTTTTTT.